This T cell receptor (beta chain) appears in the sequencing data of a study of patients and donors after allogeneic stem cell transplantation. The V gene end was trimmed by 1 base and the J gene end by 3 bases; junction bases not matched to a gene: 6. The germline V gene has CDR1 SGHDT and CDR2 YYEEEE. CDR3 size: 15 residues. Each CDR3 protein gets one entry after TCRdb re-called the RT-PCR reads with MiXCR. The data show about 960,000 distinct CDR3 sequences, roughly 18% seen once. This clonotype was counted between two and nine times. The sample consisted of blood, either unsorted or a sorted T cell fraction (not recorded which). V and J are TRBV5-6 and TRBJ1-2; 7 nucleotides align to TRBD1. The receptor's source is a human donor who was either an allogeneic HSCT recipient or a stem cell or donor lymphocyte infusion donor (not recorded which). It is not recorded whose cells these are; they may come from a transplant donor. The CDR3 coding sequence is TGTGCCAGCAGCTTGCAGGCAGGGGGATACTATGGCTACACCTTC. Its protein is CASSLQAGGYYGYTF.